Listed here are 12 T cell receptor beta chains from one sample, sequenced in a study of control samples from healthy donors and cancer patients. The method was immunoSEQ multiplex PCR; TCRdb's version includes in-frame clones alone and lacks a portion of them. Among about 100,000 clones listed, about 90% were seen once. Source material: blood. The source is a woman aged 50 to 60 in good health.

This clone was detected a few times. The chain joins TRBV5-6 to TRBJ1-3, with D uncertain. V lost 2 bases, J lost 0 bases, and 6 bases lay in between. Germline lookup yields CDR1 SGHDT and CDR2 YYEEEE. The CDR3 runs to 14 residues. CDR3 sequence reads: CASSFTGSGNTIYF. Here the CDR3 DNA reads TGTGCCAGCAGCTTTACCGGCTCTGGAAACACCATATATTTT.

V is TRBV7-6 and J is TRBJ1-4; D perhaps matches TRBD1 (5 bases). Trimming removed 1 base at V and 6 bases at J, with 15 bases between. Germline V gene sequence: CDR1 SGHVS, CDR2 FNYEAQ. The CDR3 covers 16 residues. DNA of the CDR3: TGTGCCAGCAGCTTAGGATCCGGGGGAGGCGATGAAAAACTGTTTTTT. Protein sequence: CASSLGSGGGDEKLFF.

This chain connects TRBV5-6 to TRBJ2-7; possible D gene TRBD1, 6 bases. Germline CDR1 SGHDT, CDR2 YYEEEE. The CDR3 has 14 residues. Trimming removed 3 bases at V and 3 bases at J, with 13 bases between. This chain's CDR3 is CASSYGTFLYEQYV. CDR3 DNA sequence: TGTGCCAGCAGCTACGGGACATTCCTCTACGAGCAGTACGTC.

The V gene is TRBV5-1, the J gene TRBJ2-3, with 7 bases matching TRBD1. Germline CDR1 is SGHRS and CDR2 is YFSETQ. Trimming took 2 bases from V and 4 from J; bases not matched to a gene: 4. The CDR3 has 14 residues. CDR3 sequence reads: CASSLSTGPDTQYF. The CDR3 nucleotides are TGCGCCAGCAGCTTATCGACAGGGCCAGATACGCAGTATTTT.

This clone was found a few times. The genes are TRBV7-3 and TRBJ2-3; possible D gene TRBD2, 5 bases. Trimming took 5 bases from V and 5 from J, leaving 11 bases between them. The CDR3 contains 13 residues. Germline CDR1 SGHTA, CDR2 FQGTGA. The CDR3 sequence: CASSQLGGDTQYF. In nucleotides, the CDR3 is TGTGCCAGCAGCCAACTTGGAGGAGATACGCAGTATTTT.

The V gene is TRBV7-2, the J gene TRBJ2-3; 12 bases line up with TRBD2. CDR1 and CDR2 (germline): SGHTA, FQGNSA. The CDR3 has 16 amino acids. J was trimmed by 8 bases and V by 8 bases; bases with no gene match: 14. In DNA form, the CDR3 reads TGTGCCAGCGTCCCGGGACTAGCGGGTGGCAAGGGTACGCAGTATTTT. Its protein product is CASVPGLAGGKGTQYF.

This sequence joins TRBV7-2 and TRBJ2-6; TRBD1 agrees at 8 bases. Germline V gene sequence: CDR1 SGHTA, CDR2 FQGNSA. The CDR3 runs 16 residues. Trimming at V came to 5 bases and at J to 1 base, leaving 4 bases not matched to a gene. This CDR3 reads CASSLQGVSGANVLTF. The CDR3 DNA reads as TGTGCCAGCAGCCTACAGGGGGTATCTGGGGCCAACGTCCTGACTTTC.

The rearrangement joins TRBV13 to TRBJ2-5; D not resolved. With 2 bases removed from V and 9 bases from J, the gap between germline ends came to 7 bases. The CDR3 totals 11 residues. CDR1 PRHDT and CDR2 FYEKMQ come from the germline V gene (reference sequence). CDR3 nucleotide sequence: TGTGCCAGCAGCTTAATTACGGCCCAGTACTTC. Its protein is CASSLITAQYF.

The chain carries TRBV6-5 and TRBJ2-7; D gene uncertain. Trimming took off 1 base at V and 6 bases at J, with 13 bases between the two ends. Germline V lookup: CDR1 MNHEY, CDR2 SVGAGI. This CDR3 is 14 amino acids long. CDR3 in DNA: TGTGCCAGCAGTTACTATCGAGACAAGGGCGAGCAGTACTTC. Protein: CASSYYRDKGEQYF.

This clone showed up just a few times. The chain recombines TRBV20-1 with TRBJ2-3, with D perhaps matching TRBD1 (5 bases). The CDR3 totals 15 residues. Germline V gene data show CDR1 as DFQATT and CDR2 as SNEGSKA (reference sequence). The V gene lost 3 bases and the J gene lost 1 base, with 14 bases spanning the gap. The CDR3 coding sequence is TGCAGTGCTAGTGAAGGGGTGACTCGCACAGATACGCAGTATTTT. The encoded protein is CSASEGVTRTDTQYF.

Concerning this clone: Other DNA variants within this sample encode the same CDR3. The chain recombines TRBV9 with TRBJ2-7, with 10 bases that match TRBD1. This CDR3 has 13 residues. V dropped 3 bases and J dropped 4; count of bases not matched to a gene: 1. CDR1 is SGDLS and CDR2 is YYNGEE in the germline V gene. The CDR3: CASSGQGAYEQYF. The CDR3 DNA follows: TGTGCCAGCAGCGGACAGGGGGCGTACGAGCAGTACTTC.

V is TRBV30 and J is TRBJ1-5, with 7 bases that match TRBD1. After removal of 5 bases from V and 4 bases from J, the junction contained 2 bases not matched to a gene. The CDR3 is made up of 12 amino acids. Germline V gene lookup returns CDR1 GTSNPN and CDR2 SVGIG (reference sequence). The CDR3 protein is CAWDRENQPQHF. The CDR3, as DNA: TGTGCCTGGGACAGGGAGAATCAGCCCCAGCATTTT.